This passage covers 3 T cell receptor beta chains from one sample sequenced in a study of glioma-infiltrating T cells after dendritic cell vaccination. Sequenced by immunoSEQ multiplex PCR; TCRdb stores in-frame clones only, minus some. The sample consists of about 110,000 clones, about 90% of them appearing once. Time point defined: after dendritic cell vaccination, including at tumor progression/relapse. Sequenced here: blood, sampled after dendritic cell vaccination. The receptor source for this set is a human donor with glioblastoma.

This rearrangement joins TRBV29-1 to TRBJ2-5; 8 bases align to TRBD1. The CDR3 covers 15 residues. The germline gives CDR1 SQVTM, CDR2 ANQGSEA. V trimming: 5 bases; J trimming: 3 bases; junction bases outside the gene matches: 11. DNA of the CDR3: TGCAGCGTTCAGGGCGGGACAGGCCGCGAAGAGACCCAGTACTTC. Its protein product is CSVQGGTGREETQYF. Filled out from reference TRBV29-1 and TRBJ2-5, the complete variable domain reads SAVISQKPSRDICQRGTSLTIQCQVDSQVTMMFWYRQQPGQSLTLIATANQGSEATYESGFVIDKFPISRPNLTFSTLTVSNMSPEDSSIYLCSVQGGTGREETQYFGPGTRLLVL.

CDR3 in DNA: TGTGCCAGCAGTGAGGGGACAGCCGCCTACGAGCAGTACTTC. This translates into CASSEGTAAYEQYF. V is TRBV6-1 and J is TRBJ2-7; the match to TRBD1 covers 7 bases. The CDR3 consists of 14 residues. Unmatched junction bases numbered 4, after V lost 3 bases and J lost 2 bases. Germline values: CDR1 MNHNS, CDR2 SASEGT.

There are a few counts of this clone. The CDR3 DNA sequence: TGTGCCAGCTCATTGGGGACAGGGAGCTCCTACGAGCAGTACTTC. This sequence encodes CASSLGTGSSYEQYF. The rearrangement links TRBV6-6 to TRBJ2-7, with 9 positions matching TRBD1. J was trimmed by 0 bases and V by 8 bases; bases with no gene match: 8. CDR1 and CDR2 from the germline V gene are MNHNY and SVGAGI (reference sequence). CDR3 size: 15 residues.